These 11 T cell receptor beta chains were sequenced from one sample in a study of CD8 T cells in ankylosing spondylitis. TCRdb redid the calling of the 5' RACE reads with MiXCR, one entry per CDR3 protein. The table shows about 25,000 distinct CDR3 sequences, with over 2% occurring only once. Sequenced material: blood, either unsorted or a sorted T cell fraction (not recorded which). Receptor source: a female donor with ankylosing spondylitis or in good health (not recorded which).

This clonotype has a count of ten or more. The chain has TRBV9 and TRBJ2-7, with 7 bases lining up with TRBD2. V lost 4 bases to trimming and J lost 3 bases; unmatched junction nucleotides: 10. The germline gives CDR1 SGDLS, CDR2 YYNGEE. This CDR3 has 15 residues. The CDR3 DNA is TGTGCCAGCAGCCCGGGACCGGGACTAATCTACGAGCAGTACTTC. This translates into CASSPGPGLIYEQYF. Combining the CDR3 with reference TRBV9 and TRBJ2-7 gives the whole variable domain DSGVTQTPKHLITATGQRVTLRCSPRSGDLSVYWYQQSLDQGLQFLIQYYNGEERAKGNILERFSAQQFPDLHSELNLSSLELGDSALYFCASSPGPGLIYEQYFGPGTRLTVT.

This clonotype showed up many times. V usage is TRBV9 and J usage is TRBJ2-2; 13 nucleotides align to TRBD2. The CDR3 contains 18 residues. Trimming took 0 bases from V and 4 from J; bases not matched to a gene: 6. Germline lookup yields CDR1 SGDLS and CDR2 YYNGEE. The CDR3 DNA reads TGTGCCAGCAGCGTAGCCCCCACTAGCGGGAGGGGCACCGGGGAGCTGTTTTTT. Its translation: CASSVAPTSGRGTGELFF.

Many counts were recorded for this clonotype. V and J are TRBV9 and TRBJ2-2; D unclear. V gave up 0 bases and J gave up 5 bases, with 11 bases separating them. The CDR3 spans 15 residues. Germline V gene data show CDR1 as SGDLS and CDR2 as YYNGEE. The CDR3 loop reads CASSVESSGTGELFF. CDR3 DNA: TGTGCCAGCAGCGTAGAATCCTCAGGTACCGGGGAGCTGTTTTTT. The full variable domain, its missing parts supplied by reference TRBV9 and TRBJ2-2, is DSGVTQTPKHLITATGQRVTLRCSPRSGDLSVYWYQQSLDQGLQFLIQYYNGEERAKGNILERFSAQQFPDLHSELNLSSLELGDSALYFCASSVESSGTGELFFGEGSRLTVL.

This clonotype occurred many times. The CDR3 DNA reads as TGTGCCAGCAGCGAGTCACTAGCGGGAGGGAACACAGATACGCAGTATTTT. Encoded protein: CASSESLAGGNTDTQYF. V usage is TRBV9 and J usage is TRBJ2-3, with TRBD2 matching 13 bases. V was clipped by 3 bases and J by 2 bases; unmatched bases: 6. CDR1 is SGDLS, CDR2 YYNGEE, per germline. This CDR3 contains 17 residues.

This clonotype was picked up many times. This chain joins TRBV9 and TRBJ1-1; perhaps TRBD1 as D (5 bases). The V end lost 0 bases, the J end lost 1 base, and 10 bases lay between the germline ends. Per the germline V gene, CDR1 is SGDLS and CDR2 is YYNGEE. The CDR3 is 15 amino acids. The CDR3 reads CASSVEAGWNTEAFF. The CDR3 nucleotides read TGTGCCAGCAGCGTAGAGGCAGGGTGGAACACTGAAGCTTTCTTT.

This clonotype was recorded at least ten times. The chain employs TRBV9 and TRBJ2-1, with 8 bases that match TRBD1. Germline CDR1 reads SGDLS; CDR2 reads YYNGEE. This CDR3 region has 15 residues. After removal of 0 bases from V and 6 bases from J, the junction contained 5 bases not matched to a gene. The CDR3 DNA reads TGTGCCAGCAGCGTAGGGCAGGGGGCAAGCAATGAGCAGTTCTTC. It translates to CASSVGQGASNEQFF.

This clonotype was recorded at least ten times. The rearrangement links TRBV9 to TRBJ1-1; 7 bases fit TRBD1. The CDR3 contains 15 residues. Germline loops: CDR1 SGDLS, CDR2 YYNGEE. Trimming removed 8 bases from V and 2 bases from J; junction bases left unmatched: 12. The CDR3 DNA reads TGTGCCAGTCGGAGAGCCGGGACAGATAACACTGAAGCTTTCTTT. This codes for CASRRAGTDNTEAFF.

By sample share, this clonotype is medium-sized. This chain joins TRBV9 and TRBJ2-1, with 12 bases identical to TRBD2. This CDR3 contains 19 residues. Germline values: CDR1 SGDLS, CDR2 YYNGEE. V trimming: 4 bases; J trimming: 0 bases; junction bases outside the gene matches: 11. The CDR3: CASSPQGLAGPSSYNEQFF. In DNA form, the CDR3 reads TGTGCCAGCAGCCCCCAGGGACTAGCGGGTCCTAGCTCCTACAATGAGCAGTTCTTC.

At least ten counts were recorded for this clonotype. V is TRBV9 and J is TRBJ2-3; TRBD2 matches 8 bases. The length of the CDR3 is 16 residues. Germline V gives CDR1 SGDLS, CDR2 YYNGEE. With 5 bases clipped from V and 3 bases from J, the junction kept 11 bases outside the gene matches. DNA of the CDR3: TGTGCCAGCAGTGCCATCAGCGGGAGCGGGACAGATACGCAGTATTTT. Encoded protein: CASSAISGSGTDTQYF.

This clonotype was observed at least ten times. The chain recombines TRBV9 with TRBJ2-1, with 8 bases aligning to TRBD1. V was clipped by 0 bases and J by 4 bases; unmatched bases: 6. Germline CDR1 is SGDLS and CDR2 is YYNGEE. The CDR3 runs 16 residues. CDR3 protein: CASSVAQGASYNEQFF. The CDR3 DNA follows: TGTGCCAGCAGCGTAGCGCAGGGGGCTTCGTACAATGAGCAGTTCTTC.

This clonotype occurred many times. The chain recombines TRBV9 with TRBJ2-3; a possible D gene is TRBD2 (6 bases). The V and J ends lost 0 bases and 8 bases respectively, with 16 bases between them. Germline V CDR1 and CDR2: SGDLS, YYNGEE. This CDR3 contains 15 residues. CDR3 amino acids: CASSVAGLAHGTQYF. In nucleotides, the CDR3 is TGTGCCAGCAGCGTAGCGGGACTCGCCCACGGTACGCAGTATTTT.